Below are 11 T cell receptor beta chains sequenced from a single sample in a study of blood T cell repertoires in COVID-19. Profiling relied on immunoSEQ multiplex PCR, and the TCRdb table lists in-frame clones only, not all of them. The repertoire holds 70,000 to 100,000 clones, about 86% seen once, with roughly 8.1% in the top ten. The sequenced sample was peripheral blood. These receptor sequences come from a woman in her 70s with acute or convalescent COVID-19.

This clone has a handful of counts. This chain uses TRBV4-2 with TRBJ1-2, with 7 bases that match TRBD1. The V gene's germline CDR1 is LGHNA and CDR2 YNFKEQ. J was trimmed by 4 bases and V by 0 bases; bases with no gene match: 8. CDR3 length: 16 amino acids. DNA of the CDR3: TGTGCCAGCAGCCAAGATAGAGGGGGCGCGGTCTATGGCTACACCTTC. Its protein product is CASSQDRGGAVYGYTF.

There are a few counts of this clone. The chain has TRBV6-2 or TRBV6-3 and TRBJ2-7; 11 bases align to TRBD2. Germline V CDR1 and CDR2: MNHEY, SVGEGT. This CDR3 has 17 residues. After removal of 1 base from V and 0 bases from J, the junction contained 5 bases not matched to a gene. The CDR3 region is CASSYWLAGGLSYEQYF. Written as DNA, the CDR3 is TGTGCCAGCAGTTACTGGCTAGCGGGAGGCCTCTCCTACGAGCAGTACTTC.

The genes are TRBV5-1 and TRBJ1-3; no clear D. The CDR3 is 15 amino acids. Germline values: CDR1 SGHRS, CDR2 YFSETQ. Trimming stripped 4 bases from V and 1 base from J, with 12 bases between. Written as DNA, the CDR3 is TGCGCCAGCAGCCAAGAGACGGGATCTGGAAACACCATATATTTT. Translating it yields CASSQETGSGNTIYF.

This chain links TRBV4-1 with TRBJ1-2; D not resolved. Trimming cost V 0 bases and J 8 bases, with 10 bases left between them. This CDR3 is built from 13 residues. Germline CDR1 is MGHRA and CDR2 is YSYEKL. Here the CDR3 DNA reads TGCGCCAGCAGCCAAGACTTGTCACAGGGCTACACCTTC. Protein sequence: CASSQDLSQGYTF.

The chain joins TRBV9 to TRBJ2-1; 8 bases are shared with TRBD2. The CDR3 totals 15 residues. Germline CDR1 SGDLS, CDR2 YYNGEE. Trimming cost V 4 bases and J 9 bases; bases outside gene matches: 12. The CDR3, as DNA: TGTGCCAGCAGCTACTCCGGGACTAGTTTCCGTGAGCAGTTCTTC. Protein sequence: CASSYSGTSFREQFF.

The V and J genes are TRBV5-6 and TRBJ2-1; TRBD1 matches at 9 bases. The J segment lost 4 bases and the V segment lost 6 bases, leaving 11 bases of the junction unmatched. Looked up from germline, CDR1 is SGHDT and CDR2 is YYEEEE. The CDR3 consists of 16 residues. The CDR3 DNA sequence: TGTGCCAGCAATTGGGGGAGGGACAGGGTATACAATGAGCAGTTCTTC. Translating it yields CASNWGRDRVYNEQFF.

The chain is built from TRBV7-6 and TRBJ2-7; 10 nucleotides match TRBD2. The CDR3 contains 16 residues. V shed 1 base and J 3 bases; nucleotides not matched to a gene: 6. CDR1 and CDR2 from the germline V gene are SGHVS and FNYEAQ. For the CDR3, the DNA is TGTGCCAGCAGCTTAGGGGCTAGCGGGAGTGTCTACGAGCAGTACTTC. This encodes CASSLGASGSVYEQYF.

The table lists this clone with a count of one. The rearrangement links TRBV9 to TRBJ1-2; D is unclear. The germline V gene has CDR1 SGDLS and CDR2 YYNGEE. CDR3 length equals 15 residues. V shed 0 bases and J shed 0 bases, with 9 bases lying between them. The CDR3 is CASSVEAQANYGYTF. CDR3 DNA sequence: TGTGCCAGCAGCGTAGAGGCGCAGGCTAACTATGGCTACACCTTC.

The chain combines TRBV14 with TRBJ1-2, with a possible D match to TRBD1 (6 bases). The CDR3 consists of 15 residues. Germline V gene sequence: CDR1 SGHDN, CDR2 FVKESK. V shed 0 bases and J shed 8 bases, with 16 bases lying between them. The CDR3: CASSQDAGEIGGYTF. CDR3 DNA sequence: TGTGCCAGCAGCCAAGATGCAGGGGAGATTGGAGGCTACACCTTC.

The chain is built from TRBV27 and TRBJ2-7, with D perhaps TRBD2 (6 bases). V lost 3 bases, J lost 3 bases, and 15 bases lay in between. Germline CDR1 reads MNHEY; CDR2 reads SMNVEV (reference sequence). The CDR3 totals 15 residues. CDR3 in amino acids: CASSFSPDYNYEQYF. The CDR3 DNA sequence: TGTGCCAGCAGTTTCTCGCCGGACTATAACTACGAGCAGTACTTC.

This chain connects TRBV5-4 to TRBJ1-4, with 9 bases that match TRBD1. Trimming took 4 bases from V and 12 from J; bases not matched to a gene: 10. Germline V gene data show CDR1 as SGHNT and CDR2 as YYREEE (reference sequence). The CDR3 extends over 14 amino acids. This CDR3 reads CASSRDREGVQLFF. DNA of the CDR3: TGTGCCAGCAGCAGGGACAGGGAAGGGGTTCAACTGTTTTTT. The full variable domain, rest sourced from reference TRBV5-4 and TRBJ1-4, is ETGVTQSPTHLIKTRGQQVTLRCSSQSGHNTVSWYQQALGQGPQFIFQYYREEENGRGNFPPRFSGLQFPNYSSELNVNALELDDSALYLCASSRDREGVQLFFGSGTQLSVL.